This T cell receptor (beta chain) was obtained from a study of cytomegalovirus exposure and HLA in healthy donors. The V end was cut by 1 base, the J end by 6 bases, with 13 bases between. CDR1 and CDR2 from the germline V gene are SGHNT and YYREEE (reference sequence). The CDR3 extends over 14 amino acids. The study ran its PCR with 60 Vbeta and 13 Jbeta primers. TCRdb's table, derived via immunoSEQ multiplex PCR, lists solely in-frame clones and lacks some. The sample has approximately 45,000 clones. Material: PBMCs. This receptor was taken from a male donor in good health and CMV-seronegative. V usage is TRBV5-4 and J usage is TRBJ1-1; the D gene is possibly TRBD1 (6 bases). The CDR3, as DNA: TGTGCCAGCAGCTTGCGTCAGGGGAGTGCTGAAGCTTTCTTT. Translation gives CASSLRQGSAEAFF.